This T cell receptor (beta chain) is drawn from a study of blood T cell repertoires in COVID-19. For the study at large: Italy, Spain and the United States were the sources of the convalescent and acute COVID-19 samples. T cells, B-cell-depleted T cells, or PBMCs supplied cDNA or gDNA.

Measured with immunoSEQ multiplex PCR; TCRdb has only the in-frame clones, and not every one. The table includes about 130,000 clones, just under 85% detected once. J lost 3 bases, V lost 0 bases, and 7 bases had no gene match. The CDR3 consists of 16 residues. In germline, CDR1 is LGHNT, CDR2 FRNRAP. Symptom resolution, clearance, or two negative PCRs marked donors in Cohort 3 as recovered. The gene calls are TRBV12-5 and TRBJ1-1, with 7 bases matching TRBD1. This receptor was taken from a man between 50 and 59 years old who had recovered from COVID-19. Source material: PBMCs or T cells enriched from blood (not recorded which). In nucleotides, the CDR3 is TGTGCTAGTGGTTTGGTAAAGACAGGGACCTACACTGAAGCTTTCTTT. Its protein product is CASGLVKTGTYTEAFF. Together with reference TRBV12-5 and TRBJ1-1, the CDR3 gives the full variable domain: DARVTQTPRHKVTEMGQEVTMRCQPILGHNTVFWYRQTMMQGLELLAYFRNRAPLDDSGMPKDRFSAEMPDATLATLKIQPSEPRDSAVYFCASGLVKTGTYTEAFFGQGTRLTVV.